One and the same sample provided the 25 T cell receptor beta chains below, sequenced in a study of OX40 agonist ivuxolimab in advanced cancers. Only in-frame clones appear in the TCRdb table, and some are missing; sequencing was by immunoSEQ multiplex PCR. The table shows tens of thousands of clones, with around 87% occurring only once. This specimen was CD4+ or CD8+ T cells sorted from blood, taken in a trial of the OX40 agonist ivuxolimab. The source of these receptors is an adult with an advanced solid tumor such as melanoma, head and neck, liver or kidney cancer.

The V and J genes are TRBV6-5 and TRBJ1-2; TRBD1 is a possible D gene (6 bases). Germline V gene sequence: CDR1 MNHEY, CDR2 SVGAGI. The CDR3 covers 15 residues. V lost 6 bases, J lost 3 bases, and 17 bases lay in between. CDR3 region: CASRPGQFVYYGYTF. Here the CDR3 DNA reads TGTGCCAGCAGGCCCGGACAGTTTGTTTACTATGGCTACACCTTC.

The genes are TRBV19 and TRBJ2-7; possibly TRBD1 for D (5 bases). CDR3 length: 13 residues. The germline V and J ends were trimmed by 2 bases and 4 bases, with 9 bases remaining between them. Germline-derived CDR1 and CDR2 are LNHDA and SQIVND (reference sequence). The CDR3 region is CASSIQGAYEQYF. The CDR3 nucleotides read TGTGCCAGTAGTATACAAGGGGCGTACGAGCAGTACTTC.

V usage is TRBV5-1 and J usage is TRBJ2-7; possibly TRBD1 or TRBD2 for D (6 bases each). The CDR3 loop spans 14 amino acids. V was clipped by 2 bases and J by 4 bases, with 13 bases between them. Germline-derived CDR1 and CDR2 are SGHRS and YFSETQ. The CDR3 nucleotides are TGCGCCAGCAGCTTAAGGGGGGTGGTTTACGAGCAGTACTTC. Amino acid sequence: CASSLRGVVYEQYF.

Details on this clone: The junction and the germline gene differ at one end; a read error may be behind it. The same CDR3 is also encoded by other DNA sequences in this sample. The gene calls are TRBV6-5 and TRBJ1-1; TRBD1 aligns across 10 bases. The CDR3 contains 14 residues. CDR1 MNHEY and CDR2 SVGAGI come from the germline V gene. CDR3 residues: CASSYSGTGAEAFF. In DNA form, the CDR3 reads TGTGCCAGCAGTTACTCCGGGACAGGGGCTGAAGCCTTCTTT.

V usage is TRBV15 and J usage is TRBJ2-1, with D possibly TRBD2 on 7 matching bases. The length of the CDR3 is 16 residues. CDR1 is LNHNV and CDR2 is YYDKDF in the germline V gene (reference sequence). Deletions cut 4 bases from V and 0 bases from J, with 13 bases between. In DNA, the CDR3 is TGTGCCACCAGCACAGGGGCTAGCGGCTCCTACAATGAGCAGTTCTTC. Translation: CATSTGASGSYNEQFF.

There are a few counts of this clone. The chain recombines TRBV5-1 with TRBJ2-7, with D possibly being TRBD2 (6 bases). This CDR3 is 17 amino acids long. Looked up from germline, CDR1 is SGHRS and CDR2 is YFSETQ. V shed 1 base and J shed 0 bases, with 17 bases lying between them. The CDR3 protein is CASSLRVLAGNSYEQYF. CDR3 nucleotides: TGCGCCAGCAGCTTGCGCGTACTAGCCGGAAACTCCTACGAGCAGTACTTC.

In DNA form, the CDR3 reads TGTGCCAGCAGCAATAGACGGGACAACTCCTACGAGCAGTACTTC. This gives the protein CASSNRRDNSYEQYF. This sequence joins TRBV7-6 and TRBJ2-7; weak D call: TRBD1 (6 bases). The CDR3 loop spans 15 amino acids. Germline V lookup: CDR1 SGHVS, CDR2 FNYEAQ. V was cut by 5 bases and J by 0 bases, with 14 bases left in between.

The chain uses TRBV7-9 and TRBJ1-2, with D unresolved. Germline lookup yields CDR1 SEHNR and CDR2 FQNEAQ (reference sequence). The CDR3 has 12 residues. V dropped 5 bases and J dropped 7 bases, with 11 bases sitting between them. Here the CDR3 DNA reads TGTGCCAGCAGCCATACCCAGCGTGGCTACACCTTC. Its protein product is CASSHTQRGYTF.

The rearrangement joins TRBV27 to TRBJ1-5, with unresolved D. The germline gives CDR1 MNHEY, CDR2 SMNVEV (reference sequence). The CDR3 loop spans 17 amino acids. V shed 0 bases and J shed 0 bases, with 12 bases lying between them. The chain's CDR3 is CASSLSAGTLSNQPQHF. CDR3 bases: TGTGCCAGCAGTTTATCGGCAGGAACTCTTAGCAATCAGCCCCAGCATTTT.

The chain carries TRBV5-5 and TRBJ1-1; 11 nucleotides agree with TRBD1. This CDR3 is 14 amino acids long. V lost 3 bases and J lost 3; bases outside the gene matches: 1. CDR1 and CDR2 (germline): SGHKS, YYEKEE (reference sequence). For the CDR3, the DNA is TGTGCCAGCAGCTGGGACAGGGGGGACACTGAAGCTTTCTTT. This sequence encodes CASSWDRGDTEAFF.

In this sample, this clone turned up once. The chain links TRBV6-6 to TRBJ2-5; D is undetermined. Germline CDR1 and CDR2: MNHNY and SVGAGI (reference sequence). Trimming took 2 bases from V and 0 from J, leaving 10 bases between them. CDR3 length: 15 amino acids. CDR3 sequence: CASSYGLTYQETQYF. The DNA for the CDR3 is TGTGCCAGCAGTTACGGGCTAACGTACCAAGAGACCCAGTACTTC.

This chain links TRBV7-2 with TRBJ2-1; D unresolved. There are 16 residues in the CDR3. The V end was cut by 1 base, the J end by 1 base, with 11 bases between. CDR1 is SGHTA, CDR2 FQGNSA, per germline. The CDR3 sequence: CASSLGTPRSYNEQFF. Here the CDR3 DNA reads TGTGCCAGCAGCTTAGGAACGCCGCGTTCCTACAATGAGCAGTTCTTC.

The chain employs TRBV7-9 and TRBJ2-3, with a tentative D call TRBD2 (7 bases). Looked up from germline, CDR1 is SEHNR and CDR2 is FQNEAQ (reference sequence). V lost 1 base to trimming and J lost 6 bases, with 14 bases between them. The CDR3 spans 15 residues. The CDR3 DNA is TGTGCCAGCAGCTTAGAAGGGGGGGCATCTGATACGCAGTATTTT. This codes for CASSLEGGASDTQYF.

This rearrangement joins TRBV6-5 to TRBJ2-7; 7 bases align to TRBD1. The CDR3 runs 14 residues. The germline gives CDR1 MNHEY, CDR2 SVGAGI. Trimming removed 6 bases from V and 3 bases from J; junction bases left unmatched: 8. DNA of the CDR3: TGTGCCAGCAGCCTCACAGGGGTAGGCTACGAGCAGTACTTC. Protein: CASSLTGVGYEQYF.

The genes are TRBV7-9 and TRBJ1-2; D ambiguous. CDR3 length: 12 amino acids. The germline V gene encodes CDR1 SEHNR and CDR2 FQNEAQ (reference sequence). With 0 bases removed from V and 7 bases from J, the gap between germline ends came to 6 bases. CDR3: CASSLARSGYTF. In DNA form, the CDR3 reads TGTGCCAGCAGCTTAGCCCGTTCTGGCTACACCTTC. The full variable domain, its missing parts supplied by reference TRBV7-9 and TRBJ1-2, is DTGVSQNPRHKITKRGQNVTFRCDPISEHNRLYWYRQTLGQGPEFLTYFQNEAQLEKSRLLSDRFSAERPKGSFSTLEIQRTEQGDSAMYLCASSLARSGYTFGSGTRLTVV.

This chain joins TRBV2 and TRBJ2-7; D is possibly TRBD2 (5 bases). The CDR3 length is 12 residues. Germline V lookup: CDR1 SNHLY, CDR2 FYNNEI. V dropped 6 bases and J dropped 5 bases, with 11 bases sitting between them. Written as DNA, the CDR3 is TGTGCCAGCAGCCCGTTGGAGGACGAGCAGTACTTC. Its protein is CASSPLEDEQYF.

The V and J genes are TRBV9 and TRBJ2-1, with 10 bases fitting TRBD2. The germline V gene encodes CDR1 SGDLS and CDR2 YYNGEE. V lost 3 bases and J lost 8; bases outside the gene matches: 8. CDR3 length: 15 residues. The CDR3 protein is CASSDPSGGNHEQFF. For the CDR3, the DNA is TGTGCCAGCAGCGATCCTAGCGGGGGTAACCATGAGCAGTTCTTC.

This clone was counted a single time. This chain uses TRBV5-6 with TRBJ2-3, with 7 bases matching TRBD1. The junction had 10 bases not matched to a gene; V was cut back by 0 bases and J by 9 bases. In germline, CDR1 is SGHDT, CDR2 YYEEEE. This CDR3 has 15 amino acids. The CDR3 region is CASSLAGQFIMTQYF. CDR3 DNA sequence: TGTGCCAGCAGCTTGGCGGGACAGTTCATAATGACGCAGTATTTT.

This chain joins TRBV6-6 and TRBJ1-2, with D maybe TRBD1 (5 bases). There are 14 residues in the CDR3. V was clipped by 8 bases and J by 5 bases, with 18 bases between them. CDR1 MNHNY and CDR2 SVGAGI come from the germline V gene (reference sequence). CDR3 sequence: CASGSNAGRYGYTF. The CDR3 nucleotides read TGTGCCAGCGGAAGTAACGCAGGGCGTTATGGCTACACCTTC.

CDR3 DNA sequence: TGTGCCTACACAGGGGGCGATTACATTCAGTACTTC. Encoded protein: CAYTGGDYIQYF. V and J are TRBV30 and TRBJ2-4; 9 bases match TRBD1. With 7 bases clipped from V and 8 bases from J, the junction kept 6 bases outside the gene matches. The CDR3 is 12 residues long. Germline CDR1 is GTSNPN and CDR2 is SVGIG (reference sequence).

The genes are TRBV10-3 and TRBJ2-6; D may match TRBD1 or TRBD2 (6 bases each). Trimming removed 7 bases from V and 2 bases from J, with 9 bases in between. Germline CDR1 and CDR2: ENHRY and SYGVKD. The CDR3 loop spans 14 amino acids. The CDR3 is CAIKEGAGANVLTF. The CDR3 DNA sequence: TGTGCCATCAAGGAGGGGGCTGGGGCCAACGTCCTGACTTTC.

The chain combines TRBV6-1 with TRBJ1-5; TRBD1 matches 12 bases. Losses at the gene ends were 2 bases for V and 7 bases for J; bases not matched to a gene: 6. The CDR3 runs to 16 residues. Germline values: CDR1 MNHNS, CDR2 SASEGT. The CDR3 region is CASSERDRGRRQPQHF. The CDR3 DNA sequence: TGTGCCAGCAGTGAACGGGACAGGGGGCGCCGGCAGCCCCAGCATTTT.

The genes are TRBV27 and TRBJ2-1; no reliable D call. V was pared by 5 bases and J by 9 bases, with 8 bases between. The CDR3 is 11 amino acids. Germline V gives CDR1 MNHEY, CDR2 SMNVEV (reference sequence). The CDR3, as DNA: TGTGCCAGCAGTGTAGCTAGTGAGCAGTTCTTC. Its protein is CASSVASEQFF.

The V and J genes are TRBV5-8 and TRBJ1-2; D call uncertain. The CDR3 is 10 residues long. Germline lookup yields CDR1 SGHTS and CDR2 YDEGEE. Trimming took off 7 bases at V and 4 bases at J, with 5 bases between the two ends. CDR3 coding DNA: TGTGCCAGCCGAGCCTATGGCTACACCTTC. This translates into CASRAYGYTF.

In this sample, this clone turned up once. V and J are TRBV28 and TRBJ2-1; 9 bases align to TRBD2. The CDR3 has 15 amino acids. Losses at the gene ends were 2 bases for V and 1 base for J; bases not matched to a gene: 0. Germline values: CDR1 MDHEN, CDR2 SYDVKM. The DNA for the CDR3 is TGTGCCAGCAGTTTAGCGGGAGGGTCCTACAATGAGCAGTTCTTC. Amino acids: CASSLAGGSYNEQFF.